The next 21 T cell receptor beta chains were all read from a single sample in a study of long-term antiretroviral therapy in people with HIV. An immunoSEQ assay, version v3.0, was performed at survey level. Profiled with immunoSEQ multiplex PCR; TCRdb holds only in-frame clones, not every one. Of approximately 6,400 clones in the sample, roughly 73% were seen once. Sequencing used unsorted PBMCs, obtained 0.5 years before starting antiretroviral therapy. Receptors originate from a man in his forties with HIV.

This sequence joins TRBV27 and TRBJ1-3; 7 nucleotides match TRBD1. From germline, CDR1 is MNHEY and CDR2 SMNVEV (reference sequence). With 5 bases clipped from V and 4 bases from J, the junction kept 11 bases outside the gene matches. The length of the CDR3 is 16 residues. CDR3 sequence (DNA): TGTGCCAGCAGTACCAACGACAGGGAGGCAGGAAACACCATATATTTT. Translation: CASSTNDREAGNTIYF.

The chain couples TRBV4-3 to TRBJ2-3; D call uncertain. Germline CDR1 is LGHNA and CDR2 is YSLEER. Trimming removed 1 base at V and 1 base at J, with 9 bases between. The CDR3 totals 15 residues. The CDR3 is CASSQALLGTDTQYF. CDR3 bases: TGCGCCAGCAGCCAAGCACTCCTCGGCACAGATACGCAGTATTTT.

The chain joins TRBV29-1 to TRBJ2-7, with 9 bases aligning to TRBD2. Germline trimming cut 5 bases from V and 7 bases from J; bases unmatched to any gene: 15. The CDR3 sequence is 15 residues long. The germline gives CDR1 SQVTM, CDR2 ANQGSEA. This CDR3 reads CSVSYSGTSHLEQYF. DNA for the CDR3: TGCAGCGTTTCCTACTCCGGGACTAGCCATCTTGAGCAGTACTTC.

The V gene is TRBV5-6, the J gene TRBJ1-5, with a weak D call TRBD1 (6 bases). V was pared by 3 bases and J by 3 bases, with 13 bases between. Germline CDR1 and CDR2: SGHDT and YYEEEE. This CDR3 contains 15 residues. The CDR3 DNA reads as TGTGCCAGCAGCTACGACCGGGACAACAATCAGCCCCAGCATTTT. Protein product: CASSYDRDNNQPQHF.

The chain couples TRBV29-1 to TRBJ2-3; the match to TRBD2 covers 10 bases. V gave up 6 bases and J gave up 0 bases; unmatched junction bases: 6. Germline CDR1 is SQVTM and CDR2 is ANQGSEA. This CDR3 spans 15 amino acids. The DNA of the CDR3 is TGCAGCGTCCCGGGACTAGCGTCTAGCACAGATACGCAGTATTTT. Encoded protein: CSVPGLASSTDTQYF.

This clone occurred a few times. This sequence joins TRBV11-2 and TRBJ2-2; 11 bases align to TRBD1. The V segment lost 4 bases and the J segment 6 bases; nucleotides outside the gene matches: 7. Germline CDR1 SGHAT, CDR2 FQNNGV. The CDR3 loop spans 16 amino acids. The CDR3: CASSSGQGAQAGELFF. The CDR3 coding sequence is TGTGCCAGCAGCTCCGGACAGGGGGCTCAGGCCGGGGAGCTGTTTTTT.

This rearrangement joins TRBV6-6 to TRBJ2-7; TRBD1 aligns across 8 bases. The CDR3 is made up of 14 amino acids. Germline trimming cut 4 bases from V and 7 bases from J; bases unmatched to any gene: 9. CDR1 is MNHNY, CDR2 SVGAGI, per germline (reference sequence). The CDR3 DNA follows: TGTGCCAGCAGTTTGCAGGGGGCAGTTTCGGAGCAGTACTTC. It encodes CASSLQGAVSEQYF.

The rearrangement uses TRBV27 and TRBJ1-5, with D possibly TRBD1 on 5 matching bases. The CDR3 is made up of 13 amino acids. Trimming shortened V by 4 bases and J by 3 bases, and 7 bases separated the two germline ends. The V gene's germline CDR1 is MNHEY and CDR2 SMNVEV (reference sequence). This CDR3 reads CASSSGDNQPQHF. CDR3 sequence (DNA): TGTGCCAGCAGTTCGGGGGACAATCAGCCCCAGCATTTT.

The chain is built from TRBV6-1 and TRBJ1-5; D possibly corresponds to TRBD1 (6 bases). The germline V gene encodes CDR1 MNHNS and CDR2 SASEGT. The CDR3 covers 13 residues. Trimming removed 5 bases at V and 4 bases at J, with 9 bases between. In DNA, the CDR3 is TGTGCCAGCAGTCCCCAGGGGAATCAGCCCCAGCATTTT. Protein sequence: CASSPQGNQPQHF.

This clone occurred once. The chain couples TRBV14 to TRBJ1-1; D ambiguous. The CDR3 length is 13 residues. Germline-derived CDR1 and CDR2 are SGHDN and FVKESK. V lost 0 bases and J 7 bases, leaving 9 bases between the germline ends. CDR3 sequence: CASSQEIGLEAFF. Here the CDR3 DNA reads TGTGCCAGCAGCCAAGAAATCGGACTTGAAGCTTTCTTT.

V and J are TRBV5-6 and TRBJ2-7, with a possible D match to TRBD2 (6 bases). V lost 2 bases, J lost 1 base, and 7 bases lay in between. Germline V CDR1 and CDR2: SGHDT, YYEEEE. This CDR3 is 13 amino acids long. This CDR3 is CASSFGGSYEQYF. The CDR3 coding sequence is TGTGCCAGCAGCTTCGGGGGATCCTACGAGCAGTACTTC.

The count of this clone is one. The chain employs TRBV6-1 and TRBJ2-5; 8 positions agree with TRBD1. V lost 4 bases and J lost 5; bases outside the gene matches: 0. Germline V CDR1 and CDR2: MNHNS, SASEGT. This CDR3 spans 12 amino acids. DNA of the CDR3: TGTGCCAGCAGTGGGACAGGGGAGACCCAGTACTTC. Translating gives CASSGTGETQYF.

The chain employs TRBV5-1 and TRBJ2-3; D might be TRBD1 (5 bases). Germline loops: CDR1 SGHRS, CDR2 YFSETQ. The CDR3 loop spans 14 amino acids. Trimming pared 7 bases from V and 0 bases from J, leaving 12 bases between. This chain's CDR3 is CASSLQASTDTQYF. The CDR3 bases are TGCGCCAGCTCCTTACAGGCTAGCACAGATACGCAGTATTTT.

The CDR3 reads CASSAAPGVDEQFF. The CDR3 DNA follows: TGTGCCAGCAGTGCGGCGCCGGGGGTCGATGAGCAGTTCTTC. The chain links TRBV6-5 to TRBJ2-1; a weak D match, TRBD2 (6 bases). Germline CDR1 is MNHEY and CDR2 is SVGAGI. V lost 5 bases and J 8 bases, leaving 16 bases between the germline ends. The CDR3 loop spans 14 amino acids.

This clone was observed a handful of times. The chain joins TRBV7-9 to TRBJ2-7; no reliable D call. There are 15 residues in the CDR3. Germline CDR1 is SEHNR and CDR2 is FQNEAQ (reference sequence). The V gene lost 1 base and the J gene lost 0 bases, with 10 bases spanning the gap. CDR3 coding DNA: TGTGCCAGCAGCTTAGATACTGCTAGCTCCTACGAGCAGTACTTC. Translating gives CASSLDTASSYEQYF.

This clone was seen only a few times. This chain links TRBV10-1 with TRBJ1-2, with a weak D call TRBD1 (6 bases). Trimming cost V 2 bases and J 4 bases, with 8 bases left between them. The CDR3 totals 13 residues. The germline V gene has CDR1 WNHNN and CDR2 SYGVQD (reference sequence). The CDR3: CASSEATGYGYTF. The CDR3 DNA is TGCGCCAGCAGTGAGGCGACAGGCTATGGCTACACCTTC.

The J gene is TRBJ2-7, the V gene TRBV7-9, with D uncertain. V lost 4 bases, J lost 2 bases, and 15 bases lay in between. The CDR3 length is 15 residues. Per the germline V gene, CDR1 is SEHNR and CDR2 is FQNEAQ (reference sequence). Written as DNA, the CDR3 is TGTGCCAGCAGCTCCGACCTTCCTGAGCCCTACGAGCAGTACTTC. It specifies CASSSDLPEPYEQYF. Full variable domain (remainder filled in from reference TRBV7-9 and TRBJ2-7): DTGVSQNPRHKITKRGQNVTFRCDPISEHNRLYWYRQTLGQGPEFLTYFQNEAQLEKSRLLSDRFSAERPKGSFSTLEIQRTEQGDSAMYLCASSSDLPEPYEQYFGPGTRLTVT.

This clone was counted between two and nine times. This chain joins TRBV5-4 and TRBJ1-6; a possible D gene is TRBD1 (5 bases). The CDR3 is made up of 16 amino acids. With 4 bases removed from V and 8 bases from J, the gap between germline ends came to 19 bases. Germline values: CDR1 SGHNT, CDR2 YYREEE (reference sequence). CDR3 DNA: TGTGCCAGCAGCCCGAGTTTGGGGCGGGGGGATTCACCCCTCCACTTT. Translated, it gives CASSPSLGRGDSPLHF. The full variable domain, with the rest looked up from reference TRBV5-4 and TRBJ1-6, is ETGVTQSPTHLIKTRGQQVTLRCSSQSGHNTVSWYQQALGQGPQFIFQYYREEENGRGNFPPRFSGLQFPNYSSELNVNALELDDSALYLCASSPSLGRGDSPLHFGNGTRLTVT.

This chain uses TRBV4-3 with TRBJ2-1; D might be TRBD2 (6 bases). Germline V CDR1 and CDR2: LGHNA, YSLEER. With 0 bases removed from V and 6 bases from J, the gap between germline ends came to 15 bases. This CDR3 contains 16 residues. CDR3 sequence reads: CASSQDRAGPLNEQFF. In nucleotides, the CDR3 is TGCGCCAGCAGCCAAGATAGGGCGGGGCCGCTCAATGAGCAGTTCTTC.

In its sample, this clone was seen a few times. The chain couples TRBV7-9 to TRBJ1-2; 12 bases are shared with TRBD1. CDR1 and CDR2 from the germline V gene are SEHNR and FQNEAQ (reference sequence). The CDR3 has 17 amino acids. Trimming cost V 6 bases and J 2 bases; bases outside gene matches: 10. The CDR3 loop is CASSPGQGARRNYGYTF. DNA of the CDR3: TGTGCCAGCAGTCCGGGACAGGGGGCGAGGAGGAACTATGGCTACACCTTC.

This clone was counted a few times. V gene TRBV28 combines with J gene TRBJ1-2, with TRBD1 matching over 8 bases. Germline CDR1 and CDR2: MDHEN and SYDVKM. J gave up 8 bases and V 6 bases, and 5 bases lay outside the gene matches. The CDR3 consists of 12 residues. CDR3 protein: CASRLGQDGYTF. CDR3 in DNA: TGTGCCAGCAGGTTGGGACAGGACGGCTACACCTTC.